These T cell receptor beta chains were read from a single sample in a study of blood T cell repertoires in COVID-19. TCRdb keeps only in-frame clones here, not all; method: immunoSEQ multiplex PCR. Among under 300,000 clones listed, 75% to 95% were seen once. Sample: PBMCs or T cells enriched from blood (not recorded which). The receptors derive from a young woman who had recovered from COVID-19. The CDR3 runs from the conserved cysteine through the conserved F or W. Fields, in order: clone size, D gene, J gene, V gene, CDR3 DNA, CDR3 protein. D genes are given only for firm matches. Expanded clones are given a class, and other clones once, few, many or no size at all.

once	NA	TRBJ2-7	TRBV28	TGTGCCAGCAGTACGGACAGAAACTCCTACGAGCAGTACTTC	CASSTDRNSYEQYF
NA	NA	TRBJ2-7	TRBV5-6	TGTGCCAGCAGCTTAGGCGTAGGGGTCTACGAGCAGTACTTC	CASSLGVGVYEQYF
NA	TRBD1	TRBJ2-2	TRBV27	TGTGCCAGCAGTCCAGGGACAGCGAACACCGGGGAGCTGTTTTTT	CASSPGTANTGELFF
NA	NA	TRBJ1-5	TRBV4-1	TGCGCCAGCAGCCAAGACAGTAATCAGCCCCAGCATTTT	CASSQDSNQPQHF
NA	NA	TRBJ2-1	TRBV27	TGTGCCAGCAGTCCCAGGACTCGTGGGGATGAGCAGTTCTTC	CASSPRTRGDEQFF
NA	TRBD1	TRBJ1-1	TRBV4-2	TGTGCCAGCAGCCAGGGACAGGGGAGGAGTTCCACTGAAGCTTTCTTT	CASSQGQGRSSTEAFF
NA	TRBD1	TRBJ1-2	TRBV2	TGTGCCAGCAGTGGAGGGGGCGCCGATGGCTACACCTTC	CASSGGGADGYTF
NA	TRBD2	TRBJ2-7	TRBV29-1	TGCAGCGTTGCCCCGGGTCGAGCGGGGGGGTCCGACGAGCAGTACTTC	CSVAPGRAGGSDEQYF
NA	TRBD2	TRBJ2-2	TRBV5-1	TGCGCCAGCAGCCAAGCGGGGGGCTACACCGGGGAGCTGTTTTTT	CASSQAGGYTGELFF
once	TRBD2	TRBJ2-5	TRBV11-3	TGTGCCAGCAGCTTGGCCCCTCGACTAGCGGGGGGCCGGGAGGAGACCCAGTACTTC	CASSLAPRLAGGREETQYF
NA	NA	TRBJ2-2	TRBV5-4	TGTGCCAGCAGCTTTGGGCAGGATCACACCGGGGAGCTGTTTTTT	CASSFGQDHTGELFF
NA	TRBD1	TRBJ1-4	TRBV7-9	TGTGCCAGCAGCCCCCGGACAGGGCGGAGGGGGAATGAAAAACTGTTTTTT	CASSPRTGRRGNEKLFF
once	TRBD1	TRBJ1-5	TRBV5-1	TGCGCCAGCAGCTGGGGGACAGGGGAGAGCAATCAGCCCCAGCATTTT	CASSWGTGESNQPQHF
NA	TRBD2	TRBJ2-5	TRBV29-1	TGCAGCGTTGAAGGGACTAGCGGGAGATGGGAGACCCAGTACTTC	CSVEGTSGRWETQYF
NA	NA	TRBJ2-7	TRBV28	TGTGCCAGCAGTCCCCCGTCCGGATATGCTAGTTCCGAGCAGTACTTC	CASSPPSGYASSEQYF
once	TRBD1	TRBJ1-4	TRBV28	TGTGCCAGCAGCTTGACAGGGGTATTGGGTAATGAAAAACTGTTTTTT	CASSLTGVLGNEKLFF
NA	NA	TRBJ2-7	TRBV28	TGTGCCAGCAGTTCCGGGGGTAGGGACGAGCAGTACTTC	CASSSGGRDEQYF
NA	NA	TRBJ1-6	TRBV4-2	TGTGCCAGCAGCCAAGAACTGAATTCACCCCTCCACTTT	CASSQELNSPLHF
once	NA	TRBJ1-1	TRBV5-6	TGTGCCAGCAGCTTAACAGGGTTAAACACTGAAGCTTTCTTT	CASSLTGLNTEAFF
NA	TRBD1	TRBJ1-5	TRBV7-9	TGTGCCAGCAGCTCAGCCGGGACAGGGGACTGGTATAGCAATCAGCCCCAGCATTTT	CASSSAGTGDWYSNQPQHF
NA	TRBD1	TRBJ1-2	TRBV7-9	TGTGCCAGCAGCCGGGACAGCTATGGCTACACCTTC	CASSRDSYGYTF
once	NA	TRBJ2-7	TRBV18	TGTGCCAGCTCACCACCGGCGTCAGACAGGAACGAGCAGTACTTC	CASSPPASDRNEQYF
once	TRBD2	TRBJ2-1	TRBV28	TGTGCCAGCAGTCTGATAACTAGCGGGAATGTCAATGAGCAGTTCTTC	CASSLITSGNVNEQFF
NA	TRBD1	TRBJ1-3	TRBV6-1	TGTGCCAGCAGTGAAGCCCACGGGACAGGCGGAAACACCATATATTTT	CASSEAHGTGGNTIYF
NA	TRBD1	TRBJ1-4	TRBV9	TGTGCCAGCAGCGCTGAGCCGGGACAGACAAATGAAAAACTGTTTTTT	CASSAEPGQTNEKLFF
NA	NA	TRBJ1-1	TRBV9	TGTGCCAGCAGCCCAACAGGGAACACTGAAGCTTTCTTT	CASSPTGNTEAFF
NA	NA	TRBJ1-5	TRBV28	TGTGCCAGCAGTTTCCCCCGGAGCAATCAGCCCCAGCATTTT	CASSFPRSNQPQHF
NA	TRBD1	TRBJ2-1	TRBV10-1	TGCGCCAGCAGTGGGGACAGCGGTGAGCAGTTCTTC	CASSGDSGEQFF
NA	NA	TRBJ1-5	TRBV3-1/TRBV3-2	TGTGCCAGCAGCCAGAGCTCCTTCAATCAGCCCCAGCATTTT	CASSQSSFNQPQHF
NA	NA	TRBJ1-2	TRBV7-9	TGTGCCAGCAGCAATAGTGGGGCGTCGTACTATGGCTACACCTTC	CASSNSGASYYGYTF
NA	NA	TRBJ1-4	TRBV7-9	TGTGCCAGCAGCTTAGATGACAGACCGAATGAAAAACTGTTTTTT	CASSLDDRPNEKLFF
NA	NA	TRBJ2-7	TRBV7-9	TGTGCCAGCAGCGGAACAGGGTATGGGTACGAGCAGTACTTC	CASSGTGYGYEQYF
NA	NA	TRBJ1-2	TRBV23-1	TGCGCCAGCAGTCTATACAACAGGCACGGAGATGGCTACACCTTC	CASSLYNRHGDGYTF
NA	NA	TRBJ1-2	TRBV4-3	TGCGCCAGCAGCCCGAGTGCCGGGGGTTATGGCTACACCTTC	CASSPSAGGYGYTF
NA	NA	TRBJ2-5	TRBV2	TGTGCCAGCACCTGGGAGATAATGGAGACCCAGTACTTC	CASTWEIMETQYF
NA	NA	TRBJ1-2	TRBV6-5	TGTGCCAGCAGGGCAGGCCTGTTTTATGGCTACACCTTC	CASRAGLFYGYTF
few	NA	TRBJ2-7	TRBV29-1	TGCAGCGCCGGAGGTGGGTATGAGGACGAGCAGTACTTC	CSAGGGYEDEQYF
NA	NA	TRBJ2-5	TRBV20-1	TGCAGTGCTCGTGGGGCGGGAATGCGCCAAGAGACCCAGTACTTC	CSARGAGMRQETQYF
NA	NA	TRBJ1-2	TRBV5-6	TGTGCCAGCAGCTCGCTCGGCGGGGGTAACTATGGCTACACCTTC	CASSSLGGGNYGYTF
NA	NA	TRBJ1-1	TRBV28	TGTGCCAGCAGTAGACACCCGACAATAAACACTGAAGCTTTCTTT	CASSRHPTINTEAFF
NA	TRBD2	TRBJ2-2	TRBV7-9	TGTGCCGGGAGGGGCACCGGGGAGCTGTTTTTT	CAGRGTGELFF
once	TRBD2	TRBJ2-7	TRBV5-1	TGCGCCAGCAGCTTGCATGGGACTACCGAGCAGTACTTC	CASSLHGTTEQYF
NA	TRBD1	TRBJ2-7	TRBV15	TGTGCTGTCTGGGACAGGGTTGGGGAGCAGTACTTC	CAVWDRVGEQYF
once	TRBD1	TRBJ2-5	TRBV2	TGTGCCAGCAGTGAACGACAGGGCGAGACCCAGTACTTC	CASSERQGETQYF
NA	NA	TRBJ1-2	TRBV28	TGTGCCAGCACCAGAACCGGCAGGGGTTATGGCTACACCTTC	CASTRTGRGYGYTF
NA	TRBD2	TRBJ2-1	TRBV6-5	TGTGCCAGCAGTTACGGAAGACTAGCTTACAATGAGCAGTTCTTC	CASSYGRLAYNEQFF
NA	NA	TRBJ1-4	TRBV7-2	TGTGCCAGCAGCTTAACGGACAACCTGGGTGAAAAACTGTTTTTT	CASSLTDNLGEKLFF
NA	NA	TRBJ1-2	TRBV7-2	TGTGCCAGCACCTTCTACCGAGGCCCTGGCTACACCTTC	CASTFYRGPGYTF
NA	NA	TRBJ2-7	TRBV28	TGTGCCAGCAGTGGAGTAGCCTACGAGCAGTACTTC	CASSGVAYEQYF
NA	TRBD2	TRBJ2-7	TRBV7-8	TGTGCCAGCAGCTTAGGCACCAGAGCGGGGATAACCTACGAGCAGTACTTC	CASSLGTRAGITYEQYF
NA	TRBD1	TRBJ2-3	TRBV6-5	TGTGCCAGCAGCCGGACAGGACTTATGGATACGCAGTATTTT	CASSRTGLMDTQYF